Below, 12 T cell receptor beta chains from the same sample are listed, as sequenced in a study of cytomegalovirus exposure and HLA in healthy donors. Generated by immunoSEQ multiplex PCR, the TCRdb table keeps only in-frame clones and is missing some. The data show about 280,000 clones, 88% seen once. The sequenced sample consisted of PBMCs. Receptors were obtained from a woman aged 18 to 35 in good health and CMV-seronegative.

The genes are TRBV28 and TRBJ1-1; 7 nucleotides align to TRBD1. In germline, CDR1 is MDHEN, CDR2 SYDVKM. The CDR3 has 14 residues. Germline trimming cut 6 bases from V and 3 bases from J; bases unmatched to any gene: 7. The CDR3 region has the DNA TGTGCCAGCAGCCCGACAGGGAAAGACACTGAAGCTTTCTTT. Its translation: CASSPTGKDTEAFF.

V gene TRBV7-9 combines with J gene TRBJ2-7, with TRBD1 identical over 12 bases. The CDR3 is made up of 17 amino acids. Trimming removed 0 bases from V and 5 bases from J; junction bases left unmatched: 8. Germline V lookup: CDR1 SEHNR, CDR2 FQNEAQ (reference sequence). CDR3 coding DNA: TGTGCCAGCAGCTTAGCGCGGGGGACAGGGGGCCTCGACGAGCAGTACTTC. Protein product: CASSLARGTGGLDEQYF.

This clone is a singleton in its sample. The chain carries TRBV2 and TRBJ2-1; D remains unclear. The V end lost 9 bases, the J end lost 7 bases, and 19 bases lay between the germline ends. The CDR3 runs 14 residues. Germline loops: CDR1 SNHLY, CDR2 FYNNEI. In DNA, the CDR3 is TGTGCCAGTGCCGAGACCTACCCTAGTAATGAGCAGTTCTTC. This gives the protein CASAETYPSNEQFF.

The chain recombines TRBV7-9 with TRBJ1-1; D unresolved. This CDR3 comprises 12 residues. In germline, CDR1 is SEHNR, CDR2 FQNEAQ (reference sequence). The V and J ends lost 5 bases and 7 bases respectively, with 11 bases between them. The CDR3 DNA sequence: TGTGCCAGCAGCCGGGAGGTCGGTGAAGCTTTCTTT. It yields the protein CASSREVGEAFF.

This clone was seen more than once but under ten times. J is TRBJ1-2 and V is TRBV9; D might be TRBD1 (5 bases). Germline loops: CDR1 SGDLS, CDR2 YYNGEE. The CDR3 contains 16 residues. Between the trimmed V and J ends, which lost 0 bases and 6 bases, there was a span of 18 bases. CDR3 region: CASSVVGGKAHDGYTF. CDR3 sequence (DNA): TGTGCCAGCAGCGTAGTCGGGGGAAAGGCACATGATGGCTACACCTTC.

This sequence joins TRBV2 and TRBJ2-7, with D perhaps TRBD2 (6 bases). From germline, CDR1 is SNHLY and CDR2 FYNNEI. V lost 7 bases and J 2 bases, leaving 12 bases between the germline ends. The CDR3 has 13 amino acids. The DNA of the CDR3 is TGTGCCAGCAAACGGGAGTATGCCTACGAGCAGTACTTC. Amino acids: CASKREYAYEQYF.

V usage is TRBV28 and J usage is TRBJ2-5; D is ambiguous. Trimming shortened V by 6 bases and J by 3 bases, and 17 bases separated the two germline ends. Germline CDR1 is MDHEN and CDR2 is SYDVKM. The CDR3 covers 15 residues. The CDR3 coding sequence is TGTGCCAGCAGCTACTTGTTAGCTCGGGAAGAGACCCAGTACTTC. This gives the protein CASSYLLAREETQYF. Full variable domain (remainder filled in from reference TRBV28 and TRBJ2-5): DVKVTQSSRYLVKRTGEKVFLECVQDMDHENMFWYRQDPGLGLRLIYFSYDVKMKEKGDIPEGYSVSREKKERFSLILESASTNQTSMYLCASSYLLAREETQYFGPGTRLLVL.

The chain links TRBV7-6 to TRBJ2-1, with TRBD2 identical over 8 bases. The CDR3 is made up of 17 amino acids. V shed 5 bases, J shed 1 base, and the junction held 10 bases outside the gene matches. Germline values: CDR1 SGHVS, CDR2 FNYEAQ. CDR3 protein: CASSPSAREASYNEQFF. CDR3 nucleotides: TGTGCCAGCAGCCCCTCAGCGCGGGAGGCGTCCTACAATGAGCAGTTCTTC.

This rearrangement joins TRBV5-1 to TRBJ1-1, with 7 bases identical to TRBD1. The CDR3 totals 13 residues. CDR1 is SGHRS and CDR2 is YFSETQ in the germline V gene. Unmatched junction bases numbered 4, after V lost 5 bases and J lost 3 bases. CDR3 region: CASRTDRDTEAFF. CDR3 sequence (DNA): TGCGCCAGCAGAACAGACAGGGACACTGAAGCTTTCTTT.

V usage is TRBV6-5 and J usage is TRBJ2-7; maybe TRBD2 (6 bases). With 0 bases removed from V and 4 bases from J, the gap between germline ends came to 13 bases. CDR3 size: 15 residues. Germline CDR1 MNHEY, CDR2 SVGAGI. In nucleotides, the CDR3 is TGTGCCAGCAGTTACTCGAGGTCAGGGAGGTACGAGCAGTACTTC. This translates into CASSYSRSGRYEQYF.

The chain couples TRBV9 to TRBJ2-7; 9 nucleotides agree with TRBD2. V gave up 0 bases and J gave up 3 bases; unmatched junction bases: 4. This CDR3 has 15 residues. Germline assignment: CDR1 SGDLS and CDR2 YYNGEE. CDR3 sequence: CASSVDLAGIYEQYF. Here the CDR3 DNA reads TGTGCCAGCAGCGTAGATCTAGCGGGGATCTACGAGCAGTACTTC.

The chain recombines TRBV9 with TRBJ1-4; D unclear. V was shortened by 0 bases and J by 5 bases, with 11 bases between the two germline ends. The germline V gene encodes CDR1 SGDLS and CDR2 YYNGEE. The CDR3 sequence is 15 residues long. This CDR3 reads CASSVAPRGNEKLFF. As DNA, the CDR3 is TGTGCCAGCAGCGTAGCCCCCCGAGGCAATGAAAAACTGTTTTTT.